Listed below are T cell receptor beta chains from one sample, sequenced in a study of glioma-infiltrating T cells after dendritic cell vaccination. Data came from immunoSEQ multiplex PCR; TCRdb stores just in-frame clones and leaves some out. In the table there are tens of thousands of clones, more than 70% of which are singletons. Sequenced here: blood, sampled before dendritic cell vaccination. The source of these receptors is a human donor with glioblastoma. Both conserved end residues are part of each CDR3. A D gene is named only where the DNA matches it firmly. Only some rows state a clone size, as once, few, many or a class for expanded clones.

cdr3_nt: TGTGCCAGCAGAGGGCCTAGCCAACGGCAGTACTTC
cdr3_aa: CASRGPSQRQYF
d_call: .
v_call: TRBV2
clone_size: .
j_call: TRBJ2-7

cdr3_nt: TGTGCCAGCAGCTCGCCGGGACAGGGGAGAAACGAGCAGTACTTC
cdr3_aa: CASSSPGQGRNEQYF
d_call: TRBD1
v_call: TRBV5-6
clone_size: .
j_call: TRBJ2-7

cdr3_nt: TGTGCCAGCAGTATAGGGAGGGACTATGGCTACACCTTC
cdr3_aa: CASSIGRDYGYTF
d_call: .
v_call: TRBV28
clone_size: .
j_call: TRBJ1-2

cdr3_nt: TGTGCCAGCAGTGAAGTGCAGGGGGCGGGAAAACTGTTTTTT
cdr3_aa: CASSEVQGAGKLFF
d_call: TRBD1
v_call: TRBV2
clone_size: .
j_call: TRBJ1-4

cdr3_nt: TGTGCCAGCAGTCCCCGCTCCTACGAGCAGTACTTC
cdr3_aa: CASSPRSYEQYF
d_call: .
v_call: TRBV6-5
clone_size: .
j_call: TRBJ2-7

cdr3_nt: TGCGCCAGCACCTCAGATGTTACGCAGTATTTT
cdr3_aa: CASTSDVTQYF
d_call: .
v_call: TRBV5-1
clone_size: .
j_call: TRBJ2-3

cdr3_nt: TGCGCCAGCAGCTCTCTGACAGGGGGCTATGAAAAACTGTTTTTT
cdr3_aa: CASSSLTGGYEKLFF
d_call: TRBD1
v_call: TRBV5-1
clone_size: .
j_call: TRBJ1-4

cdr3_nt: TGTGCCAGTAGGAGTACAGTCTATGGCTACACCTTC
cdr3_aa: CASRSTVYGYTF
d_call: .
v_call: TRBV19
clone_size: .
j_call: TRBJ1-2

cdr3_nt: TGCAGCGTTGGCCCCCCCAACTCCCCCTACGAGCAGTACTTC
cdr3_aa: CSVGPPNSPYEQYF
d_call: .
v_call: TRBV29-1
clone_size: once
j_call: TRBJ2-7

cdr3_nt: TGTGCCTGGAGGATCCAGGGACAGGTTCAAGTATACTTC
cdr3_aa: CAWRIQGQVQVYF
d_call: TRBD1
v_call: TRBV30
clone_size: .
j_call: TRBJ2-4

cdr3_nt: TGCGCCAGCAGCCTCCTCGGGCCTAGCGGGATTAGGGAGCAGTACTTC
cdr3_aa: CASSLLGPSGIREQYF
d_call: TRBD2
v_call: TRBV4-1
clone_size: .
j_call: TRBJ2-7

cdr3_nt: TGCGCCAGCAGCCAAGGTATGGGGGCGGATGCGCATTCCCCCCTCCACTTT
cdr3_aa: CASSQGMGADAHSPLHF
d_call: .
v_call: TRBV4-1
clone_size: .
j_call: TRBJ1-6

cdr3_nt: TGTGCCAGCAGCTCACTAGCGGGAGTCCCAGAGACCCAGTACTTC
cdr3_aa: CASSSLAGVPETQYF
d_call: TRBD2
v_call: TRBV5-6
clone_size: .
j_call: TRBJ2-5

cdr3_nt: TGTGCCAGCAGTTTTCACGCCGGGGGGGGTACCAAAAACATTCAGTACTTC
cdr3_aa: CASSFHAGGGTKNIQYF
d_call: TRBD2
v_call: TRBV7-2
clone_size: .
j_call: TRBJ2-4